This entry is about one T cell receptor (beta chain). Its target is unknown. Sequencing was performed with immunoSEQ multiplex PCR; in TCRdb, only in-frame clones are kept and a portion is missing. The table records some 20,000 clones, less than 85% of them present only once. This entry comes from a study of vaccination effects on CD4 cells after COVID-19. Study-level findings and limits: Clones from infection and from vaccination both contracted markedly late after vaccination.

Ahead of sequencing, the ViraFEST assay grew antigen-specific CD4+ T cells using viral peptide pools. Between days 9 and 11 of culture, CD4+ T cells were separated out. Two doses of BNT162b2 or mRNA-1273 vaccine were administered to participants. Nucleocapsid antibody tests were negative, and the vaccine recipients had no prior SARS-CoV-2 infection. Germline V gene sequence: CDR1 WSHSY, CDR2 SAAADI. This CDR3 contains 14 residues. Germline trimming cut 6 bases from V and 5 bases from J; bases unmatched to any gene: 6. The rearrangement uses TRBV10-2 and TRBJ1-1; 10 bases match TRBD1. This sequence originates from a human donor who received a COVID-19 vaccine. The sequencing used CD4+ T cells from PBMCs cultured with HCoV-229E spike peptides, collected after COVID-19 vaccination. CDR3 nucleotides: TGCGCCAGCAGGAGGGACAGGGGAGGGACTGAAGCTTTCTTT. Its protein is CASRRDRGGTEAFF.